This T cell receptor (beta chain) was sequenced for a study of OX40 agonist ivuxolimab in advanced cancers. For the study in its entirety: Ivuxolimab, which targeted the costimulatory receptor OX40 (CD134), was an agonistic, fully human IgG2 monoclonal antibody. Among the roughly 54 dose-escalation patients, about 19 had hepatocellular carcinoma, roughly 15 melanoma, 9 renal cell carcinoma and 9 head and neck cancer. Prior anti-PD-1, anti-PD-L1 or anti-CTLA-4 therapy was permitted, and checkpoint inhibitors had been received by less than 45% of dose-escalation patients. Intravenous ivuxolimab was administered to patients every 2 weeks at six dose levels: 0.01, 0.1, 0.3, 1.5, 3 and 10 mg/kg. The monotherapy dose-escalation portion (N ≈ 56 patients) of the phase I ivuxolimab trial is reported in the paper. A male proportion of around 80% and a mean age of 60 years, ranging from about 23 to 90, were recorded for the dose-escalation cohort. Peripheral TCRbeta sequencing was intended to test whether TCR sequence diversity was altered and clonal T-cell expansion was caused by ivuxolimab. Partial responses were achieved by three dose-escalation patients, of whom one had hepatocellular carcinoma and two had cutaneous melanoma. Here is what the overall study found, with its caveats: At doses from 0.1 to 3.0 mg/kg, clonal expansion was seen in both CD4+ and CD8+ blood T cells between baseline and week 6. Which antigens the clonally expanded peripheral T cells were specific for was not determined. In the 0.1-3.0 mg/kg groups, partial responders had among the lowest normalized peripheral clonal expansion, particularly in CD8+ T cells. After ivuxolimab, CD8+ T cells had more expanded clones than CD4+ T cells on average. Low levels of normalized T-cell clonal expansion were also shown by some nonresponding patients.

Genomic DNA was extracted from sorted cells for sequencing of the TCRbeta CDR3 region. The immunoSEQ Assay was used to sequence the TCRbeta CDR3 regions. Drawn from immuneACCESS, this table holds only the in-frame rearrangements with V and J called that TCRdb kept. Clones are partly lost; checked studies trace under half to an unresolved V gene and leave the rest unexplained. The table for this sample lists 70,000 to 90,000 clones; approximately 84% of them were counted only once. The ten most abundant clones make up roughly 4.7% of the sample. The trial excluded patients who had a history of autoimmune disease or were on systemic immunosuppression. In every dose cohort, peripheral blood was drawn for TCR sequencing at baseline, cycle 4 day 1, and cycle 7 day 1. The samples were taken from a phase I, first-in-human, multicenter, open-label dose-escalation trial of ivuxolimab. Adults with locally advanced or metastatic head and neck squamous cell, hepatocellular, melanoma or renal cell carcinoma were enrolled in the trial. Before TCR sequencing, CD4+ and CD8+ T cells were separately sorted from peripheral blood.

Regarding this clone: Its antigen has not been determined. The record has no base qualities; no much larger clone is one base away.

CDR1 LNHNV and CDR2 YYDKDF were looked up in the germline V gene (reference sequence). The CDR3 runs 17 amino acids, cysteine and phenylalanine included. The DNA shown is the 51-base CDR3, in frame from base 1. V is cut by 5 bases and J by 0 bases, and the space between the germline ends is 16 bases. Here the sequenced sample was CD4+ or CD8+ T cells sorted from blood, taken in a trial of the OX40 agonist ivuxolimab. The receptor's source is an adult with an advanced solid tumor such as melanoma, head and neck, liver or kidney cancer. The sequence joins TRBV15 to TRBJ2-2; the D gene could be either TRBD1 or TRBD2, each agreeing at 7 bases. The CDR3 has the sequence CATSARSGGANTGELFF. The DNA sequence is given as TGTGCCACCAGCGCCCGATCAGGGGGGGCGAACACCGGGGAGCTGTTTTTT.